The rows below give T cell receptor beta chains drawn from one sample of a study of blood T cell repertoires in COVID-19. Some clones are missing from TCRdb's copy, which holds only in-frame ones; the method was immunoSEQ multiplex PCR. The sample includes 300,000 or so clones, roughly 90% of them seen just once. What was sequenced was peripheral blood. Receptor source: a woman in her twenties or thirties with COVID-19, enrolled during active disease. The CDR3 runs from the conserved cysteine through the conserved F or W. Each record gives: J gene, clone size, D gene, V gene, CDR3 DNA, CDR3 protein. D genes are given only for firm matches. Clone size is stated in some rows and not others, as once, few, many or a class when expanded.

J: TRBJ1-3
size: NA
D: NA
V: TRBV3-1/TRBV3-2
DNA: TGTGCCAGCAGCCAAGTGGGGCGAGCTCTCTCTGGAAACACCATATATTTT
CDR3: CASSQVGRALSGNTIYF

J: TRBJ2-2
size: NA
D: NA
V: TRBV14
DNA: TGTGCCAGCAGCCTCGGTGGGCAAACCGGGGAGCTGTTTTTT
CDR3: CASSLGGQTGELFF

J: TRBJ1-3
size: NA
D: NA
V: TRBV28
DNA: TGTGCCAGCATGCTAGCCCGTTCCTCTGGAAACACCATATATTTT
CDR3: CASMLARSSGNTIYF

J: TRBJ2-7
size: NA
D: NA
V: TRBV11-2
DNA: TGTGCCAGCAGCTTAGATTTAGGGAGCTCCTACGAGCAGTACTTC
CDR3: CASSLDLGSSYEQYF

J: TRBJ2-7
size: NA
D: NA
V: TRBV18
DNA: TGTGCCAGCTCACCACGATCCCGCCAGGATTGGTACGAGCAGTACTTC
CDR3: CASSPRSRQDWYEQYF

J: TRBJ1-5
size: NA
D: NA
V: TRBV13
DNA: TGTGCCAGCAGCTTAGGCACTGAGGGCACTCAGCCCCAGCATTTT
CDR3: CASSLGTEGTQPQHF

J: TRBJ1-2
size: NA
D: TRBD1
V: TRBV7-9
DNA: TGTGCCAGCAGCTTCGGACAGGGAGCTTCTGGCTACACCTTC
CDR3: CASSFGQGASGYTF

J: TRBJ1-1
size: NA
D: NA
V: TRBV6-2/TRBV6-3
DNA: TGTGCCAGCAGTTACTCGGCCGGTGGCGGCACTGAAGCTTTCTTT
CDR3: CASSYSAGGGTEAFF

J: TRBJ2-7
size: NA
D: NA
V: TRBV12-3/TRBV12-4
DNA: TGTGCCAGCAGTTCAGGGTTAACCTACGAGCAGTACTTC
CDR3: CASSSGLTYEQYF

J: TRBJ1-2
size: NA
D: NA
V: TRBV6-1
DNA: TGTGCCAGCAGTGAAATGCGCACTAACTATGGCTACACCTTC
CDR3: CASSEMRTNYGYTF

J: TRBJ1-1
size: once
D: TRBD1
V: TRBV5-1
DNA: TGCGCCAGCAGCCAAGGGGACAGATTGAACACTGAAGCTTTCTTT
CDR3: CASSQGDRLNTEAFF

J: TRBJ2-7
size: NA
D: TRBD2
V: TRBV3-1/TRBV3-2
DNA: TGTGCCAGCAGCCAAGACCCACTAGCGGCGGGCTACGAGCAGTACTTC
CDR3: CASSQDPLAAGYEQYF

J: TRBJ1-4
size: NA
D: NA
V: TRBV1
DNA: TGCACCAGCAGCCAAGATACCAGAAGTCATGAAAAACTGTTTTTT
CDR3: CTSSQDTRSHEKLFF

J: TRBJ1-5
size: NA
D: NA
V: TRBV7-9
DNA: TGTGCCAGCAGCCGGGACAACCGCAATCAGCCCCAGCATTTT
CDR3: CASSRDNRNQPQHF

J: TRBJ1-1
size: NA
D: TRBD1
V: TRBV30
DNA: TGTGCCTGGACTAACACCAGGGGGCCTCGCACTGAAGCTTTCTTT
CDR3: CAWTNTRGPRTEAFF

J: TRBJ2-7
size: NA
D: TRBD2
V: TRBV14
DNA: TGTGCCAGCAGCCAAGAGTTACTAGCGGATCAGAGGTACTTC
CDR3: CASSQELLADQRYF

J: TRBJ1-2
size: NA
D: TRBD1
V: TRBV7-2
DNA: TGTGCCAGCAGCCAAACAGGGGACTATGGCTACACCTTC
CDR3: CASSQTGDYGYTF

J: TRBJ2-1
size: NA
D: NA
V: TRBV21-1
DNA: TGTGCCAGCAGCCCCCGGGACTCCGCTTACAATGAGCAGTTCTTC
CDR3: CASSPRDSAYNEQFF

J: TRBJ1-2
size: NA
D: NA
V: TRBV24-1
DNA: TGTGCCACCAGTGATAGGGTGACAGGACCTAACTATGGCTACACCTTC
CDR3: CATSDRVTGPNYGYTF

J: TRBJ1-6
size: few
D: NA
V: TRBV5-1
DNA: TGCGCCAGCAGCGCGGGCTCGGGAAATTCACCCCTCCACTTT
CDR3: CASSAGSGNSPLHF

J: TRBJ2-7
size: NA
D: TRBD2
V: TRBV28
DNA: TGTGCCAGCAGTTTCCTTAGCGGGAGTTCCTACGAGCAGTACTTC
CDR3: CASSFLSGSSYEQYF

J: TRBJ2-1
size: NA
D: TRBD2
V: TRBV7-9
DNA: TGTGCCAGCAGCGACGGGACTAGCGGGAGTATTAATGAGCAGTTCTTC
CDR3: CASSDGTSGSINEQFF

J: TRBJ1-4
size: once
D: TRBD1
V: TRBV19
DNA: TGTGCCACCTCGGACAGGGCAACTAATGAAAAACTGTTTTTT
CDR3: CATSDRATNEKLFF

J: TRBJ1-1
size: NA
D: NA
V: TRBV9
DNA: TGTGCCAGCAGCGTTCTCCGGGACACCCGTAACACTGAAGCTTTCTTT
CDR3: CASSVLRDTRNTEAFF

J: TRBJ1-1
size: NA
D: NA
V: TRBV19
DNA: TGTGCCAGTAGCAGGACAGCCACTGAAGCTTTCTTT
CDR3: CASSRTATEAFF

J: TRBJ2-1
size: NA
D: NA
V: TRBV11-2
DNA: TGTGCCAGCAGCAGAAGCCCCGGACTCGGTGGGCAGTTCTTC
CDR3: CASSRSPGLGGQFF

J: TRBJ2-7
size: NA
D: NA
V: TRBV12-2
DNA: TGTGCAAGTCGCTTAATGAGCGGGGCCTACGAGCAGTACTTC
CDR3: CASRLMSGAYEQYF

J: TRBJ1-5
size: NA
D: TRBD1
V: TRBV2
DNA: TGTGCCAGCAGTGGACCCAGACAGGGGGTTGATCAGCCCCAGCATTTT
CDR3: CASSGPRQGVDQPQHF

J: TRBJ1-1
size: NA
D: NA
V: TRBV19
DNA: TGTGCCAGTAGTCCCAGGGCCAGCTCGCACGACACTGAAGCTTTCTTT
CDR3: CASSPRASSHDTEAFF

J: TRBJ2-7
size: NA
D: NA
V: TRBV19
DNA: TGTGCCAGTAGTATGGCCCCCGACTCCTACGAGCAGTACTTC
CDR3: CASSMAPDSYEQYF

J: TRBJ2-5
size: NA
D: NA
V: TRBV27
DNA: TGTGCCAACATATCCAGGCAAGAGACCCAGTACTTC
CDR3: CANISRQETQYF

J: TRBJ1-1
size: once
D: TRBD1
V: TRBV27
DNA: TGTGCCAGCAGTCCTGGACAGGGTTTGACTGAAGCTTTCTTT
CDR3: CASSPGQGLTEAFF

J: TRBJ1-5
size: NA
D: TRBD1
V: TRBV5-6
DNA: TGTGCCAGCAGCTACGGGGACAGGGGCAATCAGCCCCAGCATTTT
CDR3: CASSYGDRGNQPQHF

J: TRBJ2-5
size: NA
D: TRBD1
V: TRBV11-2
DNA: TGTGCCAGCAGCTATACAGGGGGCAAAAGCCAAGAGACCCAGTACTTC
CDR3: CASSYTGGKSQETQYF

J: TRBJ2-3
size: NA
D: NA
V: TRBV30
DNA: TGTGCCTGGACCCAGGGTACCACAGATACGCAGTATTTT
CDR3: CAWTQGTTDTQYF

J: TRBJ2-3
size: NA
D: NA
V: TRBV29-1
DNA: TGCAGCGTTGGGCAGGCTGGAAGTACAGATACGCAGTATTTT
CDR3: CSVGQAGSTDTQYF

J: TRBJ1-2
size: NA
D: NA
V: TRBV6-5
DNA: TGTGCCAGCAGGGGCACAGGGTCCGCAAACTATGGCTACACCTTC
CDR3: CASRGTGSANYGYTF

J: TRBJ2-1
size: NA
D: NA
V: TRBV28
DNA: TGTGCCAGCAGCCAAGGTTTGAGGGTATCCTACAATGAGCAGTTCTTC
CDR3: CASSQGLRVSYNEQFF

J: TRBJ2-7
size: NA
D: TRBD1
V: TRBV3-1/TRBV3-2
DNA: TGTGCCAGCAGCCAGCCGGGACAGGGTACAGTCGAGCAGTACTTC
CDR3: CASSQPGQGTVEQYF

J: TRBJ2-7
size: NA
D: TRBD1
V: TRBV30
DNA: TGTGCCTGGAGTCCGGTCGGACAGGGGAGAGTTTACGAGCAGTACTTC
CDR3: CAWSPVGQGRVYEQYF

J: TRBJ1-3
size: NA
D: NA
V: TRBV6-1
DNA: TGTGCCAGCAGTGTAGTGGAGGATACAATTGGAAACACCATATATTTT
CDR3: CASSVVEDTIGNTIYF

J: TRBJ1-1
size: NA
D: TRBD1
V: TRBV10-3
DNA: TGTGCCATCAGTGAGTCGCGGGACAGGGGAGGAGCTTTCTTT
CDR3: CAISESRDRGGAFF

J: TRBJ1-1
size: NA
D: TRBD1
V: TRBV11-2
DNA: TGTGCCAGCAGCCTATGGGACAGGGGAAACACTGAAGCTTTCTTT
CDR3: CASSLWDRGNTEAFF

J: TRBJ1-2
size: NA
D: TRBD1
V: TRBV27
DNA: TGTGCCAGCCGGACAGGGGGCAATACCAACTATGGCTACACCTTC
CDR3: CASRTGGNTNYGYTF

J: TRBJ2-6
size: NA
D: TRBD2
V: TRBV30
DNA: TGTGCCTGGAGTTCGGGGGGGGGTTCTGGGGCCAACGTCCTGACTTTC
CDR3: CAWSSGGGSGANVLTF

J: TRBJ2-1
size: few
D: TRBD1
V: TRBV30
DNA: TGTGCCTGGAGTGACAGGGGCAATGAGCAGTTCTTC
CDR3: CAWSDRGNEQFF

J: TRBJ1-2
size: NA
D: TRBD1
V: TRBV28
DNA: TGTGCCAGCGAAGCGACAGGGGGATTAAGCTATGGCTACACCTTC
CDR3: CASEATGGLSYGYTF

J: TRBJ1-5
size: once
D: NA
V: TRBV27
DNA: TGTGCCAGCAGTTTAGAGTACAGAGATCAGCCCCAGCATTTT
CDR3: CASSLEYRDQPQHF

J: TRBJ1-6
size: NA
D: TRBD1
V: TRBV6-5
DNA: TGTGCCAGCAGGGGGACAGGGAGATATTCACCCCTCCACTTT
CDR3: CASRGTGRYSPLHF

J: TRBJ1-6
size: many
D: NA
V: TRBV7-9
DNA: TGTGCCAGCAGCTTTCCCGAGGAGAATTCACCCCTCCACTTT
CDR3: CASSFPEENSPLHF

J: TRBJ1-2
size: NA
D: NA
V: TRBV2
DNA: TGTGCCAGCAGTGAAGTAGGACTGGAGGGGGGCTACACCTTC
CDR3: CASSEVGLEGGYTF

J: TRBJ1-3
size: NA
D: NA
V: TRBV19
DNA: TGTGCCAGTAGTTCCGGGACTGGAAACACCATATATTTT
CDR3: CASSSGTGNTIYF

J: TRBJ1-2
size: NA
D: NA
V: TRBV1
DNA: TGCACCAGCAGCCAATCCCCCATCAACTATGGCTACACCTTC
CDR3: CTSSQSPINYGYTF

J: TRBJ2-7
size: NA
D: TRBD2
V: TRBV27
DNA: TGTGCCAGCAGTCTCCTAGCGGGAGGTTACGAGCAGTACTTC
CDR3: CASSLLAGGYEQYF

J: TRBJ1-5
size: NA
D: NA
V: TRBV7-2
DNA: TGTGCCAGCAGCTTAGGTTTTCTTGAGGGTCGCAATCAGCCCCAGCATTTT
CDR3: CASSLGFLEGRNQPQHF

J: TRBJ2-1
size: NA
D: NA
V: TRBV5-1
DNA: TGCGCCAGCAGCTCCGAATCGGGGAGCCAGTTCTTC
CDR3: CASSSESGSQFF

J: TRBJ2-3
size: NA
D: NA
V: TRBV20-1
DNA: TGCAGTGCTCCCTCGGGGGATACGCAGTATTTT
CDR3: CSAPSGDTQYF

J: TRBJ2-5
size: NA
D: NA
V: TRBV9
DNA: TGTGCCAGCAGCCAGGGTAACAGGCGAGAGACCCAGTACTTC
CDR3: CASSQGNRRETQYF

J: TRBJ2-3
size: NA
D: TRBD1
V: TRBV30
DNA: TGTGCCTGGGCTTGGACAGGGGGACCAGATACGCAGTATTTT
CDR3: CAWAWTGGPDTQYF

J: TRBJ2-2
size: NA
D: TRBD1
V: TRBV3-1/TRBV3-2
DNA: TGTGCCAGCAGCCAAGGACAGGGAAACACCGGGGAGCTGTTTTTT
CDR3: CASSQGQGNTGELFF